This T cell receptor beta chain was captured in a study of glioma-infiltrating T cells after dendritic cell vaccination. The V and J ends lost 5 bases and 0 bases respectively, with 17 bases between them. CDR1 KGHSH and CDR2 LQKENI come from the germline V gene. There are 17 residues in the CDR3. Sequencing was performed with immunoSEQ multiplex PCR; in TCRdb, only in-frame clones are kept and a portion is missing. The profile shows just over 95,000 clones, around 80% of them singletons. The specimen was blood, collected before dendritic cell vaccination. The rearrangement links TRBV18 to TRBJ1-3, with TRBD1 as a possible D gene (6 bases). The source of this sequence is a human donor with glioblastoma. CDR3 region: CASSLGQNAFSGNTIYF. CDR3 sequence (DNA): TGTGCCAGCTCATTAGGACAGAACGCCTTCTCTGGAAACACCATATATTTT.